This is a list of T cell receptor beta chains from one sample in a study of T-cell memory formation after mild COVID-19. From the 5' RACE reads, TCRdb called clonotypes with MiXCR, one entry per CDR3 protein. The data show 300,000 to 400,000 distinct CDR3 sequences, 21% seen once. The sample taken for sequencing was PBMCs or a T cell subset sorted from them (not recorded which). These receptors were taken from an adult woman who had mild COVID-19 (a few samples of this study predate the infection). Cell type and time point are not known. Each CDR3 is given with its conserved first and last residue. Each record gives: D gene, V gene, J gene, clone size, CDR3 protein, CDR3 DNA. D genes are given only for firm matches. Size values are once, few and many counts, or a class for expanded clones, and some rows have none.

d_gene: .; v_gene: TRBV10-3; j_gene: TRBJ1-1; abundance: .; CDR3aa: CAISERGEPSMNTEAFF; CDR3nt: TGTGCCATCAGTGAAAGGGGCGAACCCTCCATGAACACTGAAGCTTTCTTT
d_gene: .; v_gene: TRBV7-2; j_gene: TRBJ1-2; abundance: .; CDR3aa: CASSPVNSYGYTF; CDR3nt: TGTGCCAGCAGCCCGGTCAACAGCTATGGCTACACCTTC
d_gene: TRBD1; v_gene: TRBV30; j_gene: TRBJ2-2; abundance: .; CDR3aa: CAWRAQGVNTGELFF; CDR3nt: TGTGCCTGGAGGGCACAGGGGGTGAACACCGGGGAGCTGTTTTTT
d_gene: .; v_gene: TRBV7-2; j_gene: TRBJ2-1; abundance: many; CDR3aa: CASSPFYNEQFF; CDR3nt: TGTGCCAGCAGCCCCTTCTACAATGAGCAGTTCTTC
d_gene: .; v_gene: TRBV6-5; j_gene: TRBJ2-1; abundance: .; CDR3aa: CASSYSWSYNEQFF; CDR3nt: TGTGCCAGCAGTTACTCGTGGTCTTACAATGAGCAGTTCTTC
d_gene: .; v_gene: TRBV19; j_gene: TRBJ2-4; abundance: few; CDR3aa: CASSRGLKNRDKDIQYF; CDR3nt: TGTGCCAGTAGTCGCGGCCTGAAAAACCGGGACAAGGACATTCAGTACTTC
d_gene: .; v_gene: TRBV12-3/TRBV12-4; j_gene: TRBJ1-2; abundance: few; CDR3aa: CASSLKQEVDYGYTF; CDR3nt: TGTGCCAGCAGTTTAAAACAGGAGGTTGACTATGGCTACACCTTC
d_gene: TRBD2; v_gene: TRBV10-2; j_gene: TRBJ2-1; abundance: few; CDR3aa: CASRERLAGIYNEQFF; CDR3nt: TGCGCCAGCAGGGAGCGACTAGCGGGGATCTACAATGAGCAGTTCTTC
d_gene: .; v_gene: TRBV12-3/TRBV12-4; j_gene: TRBJ1-5; abundance: few; CDR3aa: CASSPGTAPLNQPQHF; CDR3nt: TGTGCCAGCAGCCCGGGGACCGCTCCGCTCAATCAGCCCCAGCATTTT
d_gene: TRBD2; v_gene: TRBV3-1; j_gene: TRBJ2-7; abundance: .; CDR3aa: CASSQGGSSTYEQYF; CDR3nt: TGTGCCAGCAGCCAAGGCGGGAGTTCCACCTACGAGCAGTACTTC
d_gene: .; v_gene: TRBV12-3/TRBV12-4; j_gene: TRBJ2-4; abundance: few; CDR3aa: CASSRGAAKNIQYF; CDR3nt: TGTGCCAGCAGCCGGGGGGCGGCCAAAAACATTCAGTACTTC
d_gene: .; v_gene: TRBV6-1; j_gene: TRBJ2-3; abundance: few; CDR3aa: CASSEALRSTDTQYF; CDR3nt: TGTGCCAGCAGTGAAGCGCTTCGTAGCACAGATACGCAGTATTTT
d_gene: .; v_gene: TRBV5-1; j_gene: TRBJ2-2; abundance: .; CDR3aa: CASSLEQGRGTGELFF; CDR3nt: TGCGCCAGCAGCTTGGAACAGGGTAGGGGCACCGGGGAGCTGTTTTTT
d_gene: .; v_gene: TRBV5-1; j_gene: TRBJ2-1; abundance: few; CDR3aa: CASRGRGEEQFF; CDR3nt: TGCGCCAGCAGGGGTCGGGGAGAAGAGCAGTTCTTC
d_gene: TRBD1; v_gene: TRBV12-3/TRBV12-4; j_gene: TRBJ2-7; abundance: few; CDR3aa: CASRRQGGGEQYF; CDR3nt: TGTGCCAGCAGGAGACAGGGGGGGGGCGAGCAGTACTTC
d_gene: TRBD1; v_gene: TRBV28; j_gene: TRBJ2-3; abundance: many; CDR3aa: CASSPGTASTDTQYF; CDR3nt: TGTGCCAGCAGTCCCGGGACAGCTAGCACAGATACGCAGTATTTT
d_gene: TRBD2; v_gene: TRBV6-1; j_gene: TRBJ2-4; abundance: once; CDR3aa: CATIPWGGSKGKNIQYF; CDR3nt: TGTGCCACCATACCTTGGGGCGGGAGTAAAGGCAAAAACATTCAGTACTTC
d_gene: .; v_gene: TRBV29-1; j_gene: TRBJ2-2; abundance: .; CDR3aa: CSVSDRLPTNTGELFF; CDR3nt: TGCAGCGTTAGTGACAGGCTCCCTACGAACACCGGGGAGCTGTTTTTT
d_gene: .; v_gene: TRBV7-8; j_gene: TRBJ2-1; abundance: once; CDR3aa: CASSLESGRGAFPHSDNEQFF; CDR3nt: TGTGCCAGCAGCTTAGAATCCGGTAGGGGGGCGTTTCCTCACTCCGACAATGAGCAGTTCTTC
d_gene: .; v_gene: TRBV12-3/TRBV12-4; j_gene: TRBJ2-1; abundance: once; CDR3aa: CASSRLSQIHEQFF; CDR3nt: TGTGCCAGCAGCCGCCTCTCTCAGATCCATGAGCAGTTCTTC
d_gene: TRBD1; v_gene: TRBV30; j_gene: TRBJ1-2; abundance: few; CDR3aa: CASGTGQGVGYTF; CDR3nt: TGTGCTTCCGGGACAGGCCAAGGAGTAGGCTACACCTTC
d_gene: .; v_gene: TRBV5-1; j_gene: TRBJ1-6; abundance: few; CDR3aa: CASSLAGTTYNSPLHF; CDR3nt: TGCGCCAGCAGCTTGGCCGGGACAACCTATAATTCACCCCTCCACTTT
d_gene: .; v_gene: TRBV7-9; j_gene: TRBJ2-7; abundance: .; CDR3aa: CASSLRPPWDEQYF; CDR3nt: TGTGCCAGCAGCTTACGCCCGCCCTGGGACGAGCAGTACTTC
d_gene: .; v_gene: TRBV5-1; j_gene: TRBJ1-5; abundance: many; CDR3aa: CASSLEGRNQPQHF; CDR3nt: TGCGCCAGCAGCTTGGAAGGGAGAAATCAGCCCCAGCATTTT
d_gene: .; v_gene: TRBV20-1; j_gene: TRBJ1-2; abundance: many; CDR3aa: CSASPNGYTF; CDR3nt: TGCAGTGCTAGCCCGAATGGCTACACCTTC
d_gene: TRBD1; v_gene: TRBV20-1; j_gene: TRBJ2-1; abundance: many; CDR3aa: CSAPARGIGEQFF; CDR3nt: TGCAGTGCTCCCGCCAGGGGGATAGGTGAGCAGTTCTTC
d_gene: .; v_gene: TRBV12-3/TRBV12-4; j_gene: TRBJ2-7; abundance: .; CDR3aa: CASSPADPLGTYEQYF; CDR3nt: TGTGCCAGCAGTCCCGCGGACCCGCTGGGGACCTACGAGCAGTACTTC
d_gene: .; v_gene: TRBV7-3; j_gene: TRBJ2-1; abundance: .; CDR3aa: CASSSSSSEQFF; CDR3nt: TGTGCCAGCAGCTCCTCGTCGAGTGAGCAGTTCTTC
d_gene: .; v_gene: TRBV5-6; j_gene: TRBJ2-2; abundance: .; CDR3aa: CASSLAEVSGFTGELFF; CDR3nt: TGTGCCAGCAGCTTGGCCGAGGTTAGCGGATTCACCGGGGAGCTGTTTTTT
d_gene: TRBD1; v_gene: TRBV12-3/TRBV12-4; j_gene: TRBJ2-3; abundance: few; CDR3aa: CASSYGTGGPDTQYF; CDR3nt: TGTGCCAGCAGTTACGGGACAGGGGGCCCTGATACGCAGTATTTT
d_gene: .; v_gene: TRBV12-3/TRBV12-4; j_gene: TRBJ1-4; abundance: .; CDR3aa: CASSSSATNEKLFF; CDR3nt: TGTGCCAGCAGTTCGAGTGCAACTAATGAAAAACTGTTTTTT
d_gene: TRBD2; v_gene: TRBV3-1; j_gene: TRBJ2-1; abundance: .; CDR3aa: CASSQDLAGAPISMVEQFF; CDR3nt: TGTGCCAGCAGCCAAGACCTAGCGGGGGCCCCAATTAGTATGGTTGAGCAGTTCTTC
d_gene: .; v_gene: TRBV5-1; j_gene: TRBJ2-5; abundance: few; CDR3aa: CASSLTSWQETQYF; CDR3nt: TGCGCCAGCAGCTTAACTAGTTGGCAAGAGACCCAGTACTTC
d_gene: .; v_gene: TRBV27; j_gene: TRBJ1-1; abundance: few; CDR3aa: CASSISGGEAFF; CDR3nt: TGTGCCAGCAGCATATCCGGGGGTGAGGCTTTCTTT
d_gene: TRBD2; v_gene: TRBV12-3/TRBV12-4; j_gene: TRBJ2-1; abundance: once; CDR3aa: CASSSGPPGLSVGIF; CDR3nt: TGTGCCAGCAGTTCGGGGCCACCGGGACTATCGGTGGGGATCTTC
d_gene: .; v_gene: TRBV27; j_gene: TRBJ2-7; abundance: .; CDR3aa: CASGRLRRGEQYF; CDR3nt: TGTGCCAGCGGCCGATTACGCCGGGGAGAGCAGTACTTC
d_gene: .; v_gene: TRBV4-1; j_gene: TRBJ1-2; abundance: .; CDR3aa: CASSQDTQTNYGYTF; CDR3nt: TGCGCCAGCAGCCAAGATACCCAGACTAACTATGGCTACACCTTC
d_gene: TRBD2; v_gene: TRBV4-1; j_gene: TRBJ2-3; abundance: .; CDR3aa: CASSQVTSGRTDTQYF; CDR3nt: TGCGCCAGCAGCCAGGTGACTAGCGGACGCACAGATACGCAGTATTTT
d_gene: .; v_gene: TRBV11-2; j_gene: TRBJ2-3; abundance: few; CDR3aa: CASSLNYHTDTQYF; CDR3nt: TGTGCCAGCAGCTTGAACTACCACACAGATACGCAGTATTTT
d_gene: TRBD2; v_gene: TRBV12-3/TRBV12-4; j_gene: TRBJ2-1; abundance: .; CDR3aa: CASSPLGGRDYNEQFF; CDR3nt: TGTGCCAGCAGTCCCCTGGGAGGGAGGGATTACAATGAGCAGTTCTTC
d_gene: .; v_gene: TRBV6-5; j_gene: TRBJ2-7; abundance: many; CDR3aa: CASSYSADSSYEQYF; CDR3nt: TGTGCCAGCAGTTACTCGGCGGACAGCTCCTACGAGCAGTACTTC
d_gene: .; v_gene: TRBV5-1; j_gene: TRBJ1-2; abundance: .; CDR3aa: CASQATGKRRYTF; CDR3nt: TGCGCCAGCCAGGCAACAGGGAAGAGGCGCTACACCTTC
d_gene: TRBD1; v_gene: TRBV9; j_gene: TRBJ1-2; abundance: .; CDR3aa: CASSPRQGLVYGDYGYTF; CDR3nt: TGTGCCAGCAGCCCAAGACAGGGTTTAGTCTATGGGGACTATGGCTACACCTTC
d_gene: .; v_gene: TRBV14; j_gene: TRBJ1-4; abundance: .; CDR3aa: CASSQDTVNEKLFF; CDR3nt: TGTGCCAGCAGCCAGGACACAGTAAATGAAAAACTGTTTTTT
d_gene: .; v_gene: TRBV18; j_gene: TRBJ2-5; abundance: many; CDR3aa: CASSQTGQKETQYF; CDR3nt: TGTGCCAGCTCACAAACGGGGCAGAAAGAGACCCAGTACTTC
d_gene: .; v_gene: TRBV6-1; j_gene: TRBJ2-7; abundance: few; CDR3aa: CASSEALSPTGLYEQYF; CDR3nt: TGTGCCAGCAGTGAAGCGCTGTCTCCGACGGGTTTATACGAGCAGTACTTC
d_gene: TRBD1; v_gene: TRBV27; j_gene: TRBJ2-1; abundance: many; CDR3aa: CASSAGWGQSSYNEQFF; CDR3nt: TGTGCCAGCAGCGCTGGGTGGGGACAGTCCTCCTACAATGAGCAGTTCTTC